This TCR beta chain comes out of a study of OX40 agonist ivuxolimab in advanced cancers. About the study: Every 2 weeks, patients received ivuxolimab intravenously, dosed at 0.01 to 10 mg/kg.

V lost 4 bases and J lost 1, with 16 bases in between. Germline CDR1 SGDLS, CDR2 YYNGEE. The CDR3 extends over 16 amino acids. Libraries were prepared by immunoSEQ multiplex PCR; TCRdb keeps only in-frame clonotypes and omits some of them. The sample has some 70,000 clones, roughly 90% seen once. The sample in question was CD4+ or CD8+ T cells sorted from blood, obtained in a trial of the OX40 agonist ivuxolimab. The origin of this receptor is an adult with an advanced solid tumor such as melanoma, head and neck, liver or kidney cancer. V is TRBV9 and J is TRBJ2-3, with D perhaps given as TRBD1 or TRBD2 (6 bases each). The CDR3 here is CASSPGGGRRTDTQYF. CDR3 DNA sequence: TGTGCCAGCAGCCCCGGAGGGGGGAGGCGCACAGATACGCAGTATTTT.